Listed here are 25 T cell receptor beta chains from one sample, sequenced in a study of T cell responses to AZD1222 COVID-19 vaccine. TCRdb's table, derived via immunoSEQ multiplex PCR, lists solely in-frame clones and lacks some. The table lists more than 110,000 clones, roughly 89% of them singletons. The specimen comprised peripheral blood, sampled on day 0 of AZD1222 vaccination. The receptors shown here come from an adult in good health.

The sample holds one count of this clone. The chain joins TRBV3-1 (or the pseudogene TRBV3-2) to TRBJ1-2; TRBD1 is a possible D gene (5 bases). The CDR3 sequence is 14 residues long. Germline CDR1 LGHDT, CDR2 YNNKEL (reference sequence). V shed 1 base and J shed 4 bases, with 10 bases lying between them. The CDR3: CASSQVGGSYGYTF. The CDR3 DNA follows: TGTGCCAGCAGCCAAGTCGGGGGAAGCTATGGCTACACCTTC.

This clone was detected a few times. The genes are TRBV11-3 and TRBJ2-7; D is ambiguous. The CDR3 loop spans 13 amino acids. V was shortened by 1 base and J by 1 base, with 5 bases between the two germline ends. Germline CDR1 SGHNT, CDR2 YENEEA. The CDR3 DNA sequence: TGTGCCAGCAGCTTAGGCCAATCCTACGAGCAGTACTTC. Residues: CASSLGQSYEQYF. Filled out from reference TRBV11-3 and TRBJ2-7, the complete variable domain reads EAGVVQSPRYKIIEKKQPVAFWCNPISGHNTLYWYLQNLGQGPELLIRYENEEAVDDSQLPKDRFSAERLKGVDSTLKIQPAELGDSAVYLCASSLGQSYEQYFGPGTRLTVT.

The chain links TRBV6-5 to TRBJ2-1, with 9 bases identical to TRBD1. The ends lost 4 bases at V and 6 bases at J; junction bases unmatched: 7. Germline CDR1 and CDR2: MNHEY and SVGAGI. The length of the CDR3 is 15 residues. CDR3 protein: CASSSAGTGTNEQFF. The DNA of the CDR3 is TGTGCCAGCAGTTCCGCCGGGACAGGGACCAATGAGCAGTTCTTC.

The table lists this clone with a count of one. The V and J genes are TRBV28 and TRBJ2-7; D is uncertain. Germline V gives CDR1 MDHEN, CDR2 SYDVKM. Trimming pared 3 bases from V and 6 bases from J, leaving 15 bases between. The CDR3 is 14 residues long. This CDR3 is CASSLVVAATEQYF. Written as DNA, the CDR3 is TGTGCCAGCAGTTTGGTAGTTGCGGCGACCGAGCAGTACTTC.

The gene calls are TRBV28 and TRBJ2-2, with D possibly TRBD1 on 7 matching bases. Germline-derived CDR1 and CDR2 are MDHEN and SYDVKM. V was shortened by 2 bases and J by 3 bases, with 13 bases between the two germline ends. This CDR3 spans 16 amino acids. CDR3 in DNA: TGTGCCAGCAGTTTAGGGGGGACAGTAGACACCGGGGAGCTGTTTTTT. This codes for CASSLGGTVDTGELFF.

This sequence joins TRBV6-1 and TRBJ1-4; no definite D call. The CDR3 has 14 residues. Trimming took 1 base from V and 9 from J, leaving 12 bases between them. Germline assignment: CDR1 MNHNS and CDR2 SASEGT. The CDR3 loop reads CASSEDILGKKLFF. The CDR3 DNA reads as TGTGCCAGCAGTGAAGACATCCTAGGTAAAAAACTGTTTTTT.

On this clone itself: A junction end diverges from the germline sequence, so it may reflect a read error. This chain uses TRBV6-2 or TRBV6-3 with TRBJ2-1; 8 bases align to TRBD2. The germline gives CDR1 MNHEY, CDR2 SVGEGT. The length of the CDR3 is 18 residues. CDR3 sequence (DNA): TGTGCCTGCAGTGACGCGGCGGGGGGCCCTCCCTTCTACAATGAGCAGTTCTTC. Translated: CACSDAAGGPPFYNEQFF.

The gene calls are TRBV7-9 and TRBJ2-2; D unclear. Trimming pared 2 bases from V and 1 base from J, leaving 5 bases between. Germline assignment: CDR1 SEHNR and CDR2 FQNEAQ (reference sequence). The CDR3 length is 14 residues. The CDR3 nucleotides read TGTGCCAGCAGCTTACAGGAGAACACCGGGGAGCTGTTTTTT. It codes for CASSLQENTGELFF. Combining the CDR3 with reference TRBV7-9 and TRBJ2-2 gives the whole variable domain DTGVSQNPRHKITKRGQNVTFRCDPISEHNRLYWYRQTLGQGPEFLTYFQNEAQLEKSRLLSDRFSAERPKGSFSTLEIQRTEQGDSAMYLCASSLQENTGELFFGEGSRLTVL.

This clone has only one observation. This chain joins TRBV29-1 and TRBJ1-1, with TRBD1 matching over 7 bases. The CDR3 covers 11 residues. The germline CDR1 and CDR2 sequences are SQVTM and ANQGSEA. After removal of 7 bases from V and 5 bases from J, the junction contained 4 bases not matched to a gene. The chain's CDR3 is CSAGQATEAFF. The CDR3 DNA follows: TGCAGCGCTGGACAGGCAACTGAAGCTTTCTTT.

The CDR3 protein is CASSQASRARNLGGGYTF. The CDR3 coding sequence is TGTGCCAGCAGCCAAGCTAGTAGGGCCAGGAACCTCGGGGGTGGCTACACCTTC. The chain carries TRBV4-2 and TRBJ1-2; D is perhaps TRBD1 (5 bases). Trimming removed 1 base from V and 7 bases from J, with 25 bases in between. The length of the CDR3 is 18 residues. Germline CDR1 LGHNA, CDR2 YNFKEQ.

This chain uses TRBV2 with TRBJ1-2; D is unresolved. V was shortened by 0 bases and J by 4 bases, with 15 bases between the two germline ends. This CDR3 is 16 amino acids long. CDR1 and CDR2 (germline): SNHLY, FYNNEI. The CDR3 spells CASSEASMRSGYGYTF. The CDR3 DNA reads as TGTGCCAGCAGTGAAGCAAGCATGCGGAGTGGCTATGGCTACACCTTC.

V gene TRBV5-1 combines with J gene TRBJ2-7; the D is unclear. CDR3 length: 12 amino acids. The germline V gene has CDR1 SGHRS and CDR2 YFSETQ. V was pared by 8 bases and J by 2 bases, with 11 bases between. CDR3 protein: CARPPVTYEQYF. CDR3 sequence (DNA): TGCGCCAGGCCACCAGTTACCTACGAGCAGTACTTC.

This rearrangement joins TRBV20-1 to TRBJ1-1, with TRBD1 as a possible D gene (5 bases). The CDR3 totals 16 residues. Trimming shortened V by 3 bases and J by 4 bases, and 21 bases separated the two germline ends. Germline values: CDR1 DFQATT, CDR2 SNEGSKA (reference sequence). CDR3 in amino acids: CSASLPGRAGGTEAFF. The CDR3 nucleotides are TGCAGTGCTAGTCTTCCAGGGCGCGCGGGGGGCACTGAAGCTTTCTTT.

J is TRBJ1-1 and V is TRBV12-5; no reliable D call. Per the germline V gene, CDR1 is LGHNT and CDR2 is FRNRAP. CDR3 length: 13 amino acids. The V end was cut by 6 bases, the J end by 3 bases, with 11 bases between. The CDR3 protein is CASGNQGDTEAFF. The CDR3 DNA reads as TGTGCTAGTGGCAACCAAGGAGACACTGAAGCTTTCTTT.

The chain carries TRBV19 and TRBJ2-1, with TRBD2 matching 12 bases. With V trimmed by 5 bases and J by 1 base, 12 bases remained unmatched. The CDR3 extends over 19 amino acids. The germline CDR1 and CDR2 sequences are LNHDA and SQIVND (reference sequence). The CDR3 DNA reads TGTGCCAGTAGTCCGCCCCTAGCGGGGGGGGCGGGGTCCTACAATGAGCAGTTCTTC. Translated: CASSPPLAGGAGSYNEQFF.

This clone has a single count. V is TRBV7-2 and J is TRBJ2-3; D gene ambiguous. There are 14 residues in the CDR3. Germline V gene data show CDR1 as SGHTA and CDR2 as FQGNSA. V shed 3 bases and J shed 4 bases, with 11 bases lying between them. The CDR3 coding sequence is TGTGCCAGCAGCTTGAGGAGTAACCCAGATACGCAGTATTTT. Translated: CASSLRSNPDTQYF. Using reference TRBV7-2 and TRBJ2-3 for the parts outside the CDR3, the full variable domain is GAGVSQSPSNKVTEKGKDVELRCDPISGHTALYWYRQSLGQGLEFLIYFQGNSAPDKSGLPSDRFSAERTGGSVSTLTIQRTQQEDSAVYLCASSLRSNPDTQYFGPGTRLTVL.

The chain links TRBV19 to TRBJ1-2, with unresolved D. V lost 7 bases and J 4 bases, leaving 10 bases between the germline ends. Germline-derived CDR1 and CDR2 are LNHDA and SQIVND (reference sequence). CDR3 length: 12 residues. The CDR3 spells CASKTPLYGYTF. The CDR3 DNA reads as TGTGCCAGTAAGACACCCCTCTATGGCTACACCTTC.

The V call is TRBV10-1, the J call TRBJ2-7; 8 bases are a match to TRBD1. The CDR3 sequence is 15 residues long. CDR1 is WNHNN, CDR2 SYGVQD, per germline (reference sequence). The V and J ends lost 6 bases and 3 bases, in that order; junction bases with no gene match: 10. DNA for the CDR3: TGCGCCAGCAGCCCCGGGACAGGAAGAGTCTACGAGCAGTACTTC. Translated: CASSPGTGRVYEQYF.

The chain carries TRBV7-2 and TRBJ2-7, with 10 bases matching TRBD2. V lost 8 bases, J lost 2 bases, and 6 bases stayed unmatched. Germline V gene sequence: CDR1 SGHTA, CDR2 FQGNSA. The CDR3 consists of 14 residues. The CDR3 bases are TGTGCCAGCCATCCCGGGACTAGCGCCTACGAGCAGTACTTC. It is translated as CASHPGTSAYEQYF.

The chain uses TRBV14 and TRBJ1-3, with no clear D. The germline CDR1 and CDR2 sequences are SGHDN and FVKESK. This CDR3 spans 16 amino acids. The ends were cut back, 4 bases at V and 0 bases at J, with 13 bases in the middle. The CDR3 nucleotides read TGTGCCAGCAGCCCCCGCGGACTGTTCTCTGGAAACACCATATATTTT. Amino acids: CASSPRGLFSGNTIYF. The variable domain in full, completed from reference TRBV14 and TRBJ1-3, reads EAGVTQFPSHSVIEKGQTVTLRCDPISGHDNLYWYRRVMGKEIKFLLHFVKESKQDESGMPNNRFLAERTGGTYSTLKVQPAELEDSGVYFCASSPRGLFSGNTIYFGEGSWLTVV.

The chain has TRBV28 and TRBJ1-2; the D gene is possibly TRBD1 (5 bases). The CDR3 contains 16 residues. The V gene's germline CDR1 is MDHEN and CDR2 SYDVKM. Deletions cut 4 bases from V and 0 bases from J, with 15 bases between. The CDR3 sequence is CASSSFPTAANYGYTF. The CDR3 DNA reads as TGTGCCAGCAGTTCATTCCCGACAGCGGCTAACTATGGCTACACCTTC.

This clone was observed once. The chain is built from TRBV24-1 and TRBJ1-1; D call uncertain. CDR1 KGHDR and CDR2 SFDVKD come from the germline V gene. The V gene lost 4 bases and the J gene lost 0 bases, with 5 bases spanning the gap. This CDR3 has 13 residues. CDR3 sequence reads: CATSDRMNTEAFF. Here the CDR3 DNA reads TGTGCCACCAGTGACCGGATGAACACTGAAGCTTTCTTT.

The chain couples TRBV29-1 to TRBJ2-5, with 7 bases fitting TRBD1. V was clipped by 7 bases and J by 2 bases; unmatched bases: 7. The CDR3 spans 13 residues. CDR1 is SQVTM, CDR2 ANQGSEA, per germline. The CDR3 sequence: CSDQGQFQETQYF. CDR3 coding DNA: TGCAGCGACCAGGGACAGTTTCAAGAGACCCAGTACTTC.

The chain employs TRBV12-3 or TRBV12-4 and TRBJ2-7, with 8 bases that match TRBD2. This CDR3 has 13 residues. V lost 5 bases and J lost 6; bases outside the gene matches: 6. For the CDR3, the DNA is TGTGCCAGCAGTCCGGGACTAGGAGTCGAGCAGTACTTC. Translating it yields CASSPGLGVEQYF.

The V call is TRBV3-1 (or the pseudogene TRBV3-2), the J call TRBJ2-7; D gene uncertain. Germline V gene lookup returns CDR1 LGHDT and CDR2 YNNKEL (reference sequence). The CDR3 runs to 13 residues. The V and J ends lost 2 bases and 7 bases respectively, with 12 bases between them. CDR3 nucleotide sequence: TGTGCCAGCAGCCAACAGATCCGTTTAGAGCAGTACTTC. Translating it yields CASSQQIRLEQYF.